This T cell receptor (beta chain) was sequenced for a study of vaccination effects on CD4 cells after COVID-19. Notes on the study in general: The study found that post-vaccine spike-reactive clones in convalescents were mainly new vaccine-induced clones.

This clone has more than one count but fewer than ten. Its antigen is currently unknown. Investigators separated out CD4+ T cells once 10 days of culture had passed. Cultures got half-medium changes with IL-2 on days 3 and 7. Assay used: immunoSEQ multiplex PCR; TCRdb lists only in-frame clones, some missing. Counted here are about 47,000 clones, around 76% occurring once; the ten biggest clones make up roughly 12%. The specimen comprised CD4+ T cells from PBMCs cultured without peptide, sampled before COVID-19 vaccination. The receptor was derived from a human donor who had a prior SARS-CoV-2 infection.

The CDR3 nucleotides read TGTGCCAGCAGATTTTCTAGGAACACCGGGGAGCTGTTTTTT. Its translation is CASRFSRNTGELFF. The chain carries TRBV27 and TRBJ2-2; D is ambiguous. This CDR3 spans 14 amino acids. The germline V gene encodes CDR1 MNHEY and CDR2 SMNVEV (reference sequence). Trimming took 6 bases from V and 1 from J, leaving 9 bases between them.